This T cell receptor (beta chain) was sequenced during a study of blood T cell repertoires in COVID-19. On the study more broadly: Sources were T cells, B-cell-depleted T cells, or PBMCs; the material itself was cDNA or gDNA.

Recovered participants had two consecutive negative NP/OP PCR tests, healthcare professional clearance, or symptom resolution. The authors' processing: Reference gene primer amplification gave estimated nucleated cell counts. Measured with immunoSEQ multiplex PCR; TCRdb has only the in-frame clones, and not every one. V, J and clone size are taken as reported in that table, and D and trimming were inferred from the DNA itself. Of under 300,000 clones listed, approximately 89% are singletons. Germline-derived CDR1 and CDR2 are KGHSY and FQNENV. The CDR3 has 13 residues. V gave up 3 bases and J gave up 7 bases, with 12 bases separating them.

This TCR came from a woman between 55 and 75 years old who had recovered from COVID-19. The sample comprised PBMCs or T cells enriched from blood (not recorded which). This chain connects TRBV16 to TRBJ1-1; D unclear. The CDR3 DNA follows: TGTGCCAGCAGCCAGGGAGGGAGGAGTGAAGCTTTCTTT. The encoded protein is CASSQGGRSEAFF.